This TCR beta chain was identified during a study of cytotoxic CD8 clonotypes in ibrutinib-treated CLL. Study information: For this cohort, patients were about a dozen relapsed/refractory and approximately 15 treatment-naive, while approximately 17 were IGHV unmutated. Each sample contained, on average, about 250,000 productive templates and some 90,000 productive rearrangements.

Trimming cost V 5 bases and J 2 bases, with 13 bases left between them. The CDR3 runs to 15 residues. Germline V gives CDR1 SEHNR, CDR2 FQNEAQ (reference sequence). Sequencing used immunoSEQ multiplex PCR; TCRdb keeps in-frame clones, though not all of them. The sample includes approximately 50,000 clones, roughly 54% of them seen just once. The study, taken as a whole, reports: Clonality showed a rise at ibrutinib response that reversed toward baseline at progression.

This clone was seen more than once but under ten times. Its antigen remains unknown. This chain links TRBV7-9 with TRBJ2-1, with unresolved D. The origin of this receptor is a human donor with chronic lymphocytic leukemia. Sequences were derived from PBMCs, sampled at disease progression, from a patient treated with ibrutinib. The CDR3 DNA reads TGTGCCAGCAGCCAGTCCCGGGCGACCTACAATGAGCAGTTCTTC. Encoded protein: CASSQSRATYNEQFF.